This TCR beta chain was recorded in a study of T cell changes during pregnancy in multiple sclerosis. The CDR3 consists of 14 residues. The germline V gene encodes CDR1 GTSNPN and CDR2 SVGIG (reference sequence). The germline V and J ends were trimmed by 1 base and 2 bases, with 11 bases remaining between them. The repertoire was sequenced with immunoSEQ multiplex PCR; TCRdb's copy has only in-frame clones and lacks some. The repertoire holds more than 30,000 clones, with about nine tenths as singletons. V and J are TRBV30 and TRBJ2-5, with TRBD1 as a possible D gene (5 bases). Sequencing used CD4+ T cells from peripheral blood mononuclear cells, obtained in the third trimester of pregnancy. The TCR originated in a female donor in good health, enrolled as a control in a pregnancy study. The CDR3 DNA is TGTGCCTGGAGTGGTCAGGGCTTTCAAGAGACCCAGTACTTC. The encoded protein is CAWSGQGFQETQYF.